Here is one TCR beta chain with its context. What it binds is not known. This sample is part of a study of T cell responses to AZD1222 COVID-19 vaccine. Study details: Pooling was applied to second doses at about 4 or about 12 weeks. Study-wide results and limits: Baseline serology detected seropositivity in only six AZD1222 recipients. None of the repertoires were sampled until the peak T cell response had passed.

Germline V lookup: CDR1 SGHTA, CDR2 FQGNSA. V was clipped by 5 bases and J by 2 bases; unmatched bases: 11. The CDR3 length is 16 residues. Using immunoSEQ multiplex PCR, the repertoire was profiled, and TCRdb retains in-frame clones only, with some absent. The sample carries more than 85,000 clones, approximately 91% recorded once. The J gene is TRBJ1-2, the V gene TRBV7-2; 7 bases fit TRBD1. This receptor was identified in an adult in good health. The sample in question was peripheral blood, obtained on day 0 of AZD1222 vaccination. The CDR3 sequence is CASSTILGQLNYGYTF. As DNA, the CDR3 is TGTGCCAGCAGCACCATCCTGGGACAGTTAAACTATGGCTACACCTTC.